This T cell receptor (beta chain) was profiled in a study of radiation and T cells in renal cell carcinoma. Sequenced by immunoSEQ multiplex PCR; TCRdb stores in-frame clones only, minus some. Among about 13,000 clones, 30% to 40% were seen once, and the ten largest hold less than 20%. Treatment defined: 15 Gy SBRT to primary tumor, nephrectomy 4 weeks later. Nephrectomy followed 15 Gy stereotactic body radiation by 4 weeks. Study-level points and caveats: Irradiated tumors held more dominant CDR3 motifs than control tumors. Intratumoral heterogeneity was not captured in these 0.75 to 1 g regions. Without pretreatment biopsies, baseline tumor clonotype presence was undetermined.

About this clone itself: No antigen is known for it.

The germline gives CDR1 KGHSH, CDR2 LQKENI. V shed 3 bases, J shed 4 bases, and the junction held 7 bases outside the gene matches. The CDR3 runs to 17 residues. The source of this sequence is a man between 60 and 70 years old with renal cell carcinoma. The rearrangement uses TRBV18 and TRBJ2-1; TRBD2 aligns across 12 bases. Source: tumor tissue, taken from a patient whose treatment included radiotherapy and nephrectomy. The DNA of the CDR3 is TGTGCCAGCTCACCTCCCCCGCTAGCGGGAGGGTACAATGAGCAGTTCTTC. Protein: CASSPPPLAGGYNEQFF.